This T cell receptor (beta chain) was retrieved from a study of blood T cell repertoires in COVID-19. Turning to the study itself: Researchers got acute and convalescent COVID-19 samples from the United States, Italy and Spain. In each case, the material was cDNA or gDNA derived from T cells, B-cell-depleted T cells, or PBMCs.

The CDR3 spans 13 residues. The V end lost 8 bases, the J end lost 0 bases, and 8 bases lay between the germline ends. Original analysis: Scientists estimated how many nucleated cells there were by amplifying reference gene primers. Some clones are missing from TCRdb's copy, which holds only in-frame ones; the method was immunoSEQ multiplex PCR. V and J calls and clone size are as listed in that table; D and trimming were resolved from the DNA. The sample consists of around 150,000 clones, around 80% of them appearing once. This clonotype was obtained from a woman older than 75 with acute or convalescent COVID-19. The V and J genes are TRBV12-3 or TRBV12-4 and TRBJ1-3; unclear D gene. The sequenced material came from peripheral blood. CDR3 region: CASRGISGNTIYF. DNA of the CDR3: TGTGCCAGCCGGGGTATCTCTGGAAACACCATATATTTT.